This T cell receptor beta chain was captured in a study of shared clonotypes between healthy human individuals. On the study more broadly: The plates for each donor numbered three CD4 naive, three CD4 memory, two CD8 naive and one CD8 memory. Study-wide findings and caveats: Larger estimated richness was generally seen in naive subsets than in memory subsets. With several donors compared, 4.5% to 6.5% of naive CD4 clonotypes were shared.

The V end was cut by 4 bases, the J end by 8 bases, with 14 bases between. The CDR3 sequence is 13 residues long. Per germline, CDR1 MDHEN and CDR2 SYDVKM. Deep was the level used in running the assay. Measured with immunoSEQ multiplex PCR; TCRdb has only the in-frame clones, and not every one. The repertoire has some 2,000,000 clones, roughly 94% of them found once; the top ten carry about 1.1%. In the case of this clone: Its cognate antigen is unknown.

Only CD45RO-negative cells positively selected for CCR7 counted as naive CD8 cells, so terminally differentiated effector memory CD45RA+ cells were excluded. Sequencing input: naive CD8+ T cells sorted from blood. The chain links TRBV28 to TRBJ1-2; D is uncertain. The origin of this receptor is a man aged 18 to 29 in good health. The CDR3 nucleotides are TGTGCCAGCAGTTCCGAGGACCCGTGGGGCTACACCTTC. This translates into CASSSEDPWGYTF.